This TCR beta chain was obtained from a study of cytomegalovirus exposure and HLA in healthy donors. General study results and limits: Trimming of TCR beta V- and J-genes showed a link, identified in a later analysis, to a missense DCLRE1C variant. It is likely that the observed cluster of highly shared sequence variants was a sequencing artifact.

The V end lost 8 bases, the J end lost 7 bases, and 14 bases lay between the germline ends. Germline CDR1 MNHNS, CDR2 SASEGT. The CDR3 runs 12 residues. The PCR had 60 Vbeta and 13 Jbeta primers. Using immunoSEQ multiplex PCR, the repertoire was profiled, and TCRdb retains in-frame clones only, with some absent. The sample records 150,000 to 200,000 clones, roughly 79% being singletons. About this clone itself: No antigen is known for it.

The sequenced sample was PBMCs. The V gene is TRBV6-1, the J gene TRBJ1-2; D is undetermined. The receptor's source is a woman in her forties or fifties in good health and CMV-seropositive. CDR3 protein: CASSEQFGGYTF. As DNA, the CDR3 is TGTGCCAGCTCGGAGCAGTTTGGTGGCTACACCTTC.